This T cell receptor beta chain was identified during a study of OX40 agonist ivuxolimab in advanced cancers. The assay was immunoSEQ multiplex PCR, and TCRdb's table has in-frame clones only and misses some. Here the sample spans 75,000 to 80,000 clones, about nine tenths being singletons. Trimming at V came to 4 bases and at J to 5 bases, leaving 4 bases not matched to a gene. Looked up from germline, CDR1 is MGHDK and CDR2 is SYGVNS. This CDR3 spans 14 amino acids. This TCR was sampled from an adult with an advanced solid tumor such as melanoma, head and neck, liver or kidney cancer. Sequenced material: CD4+ or CD8+ T cells sorted from blood, taken in a trial of the OX40 agonist ivuxolimab. The chain couples TRBV25-1 to TRBJ1-4; the match to TRBD1 covers 7 bases. The CDR3 sequence is CASSAGTVNEKLFF. The CDR3 nucleotides are TGTGCCAGCAGTGCCGGGACAGTAAATGAAAAACTGTTTTTT.